This TCR beta chain was documented in a study of blood T cell repertoires in COVID-19. Study details: Samples taken during acute and convalescent COVID-19 were collected in the United States, Italy and Spain. PBMCs, B-cell-depleted T cells, or T cells were the source of the cDNA or gDNA that made up the material.

Original handling: Reference gene primers were amplified, and this amplification served to estimate nucleated cell counts. Sequencing was performed with immunoSEQ multiplex PCR; in TCRdb, only in-frame clones are kept and a portion is missing. V, J and clone size are those of that table, while D and trimming were read from the DNA. The sample consists of about 170,000 clones, more than 75% of them appearing once. V lost 0 bases and J 3 bases, leaving 10 bases between the germline ends. Per germline, CDR1 MNHEY and CDR2 SVGEGT. There are 15 residues in the CDR3. The rearrangement uses TRBV6-2 or TRBV6-3 and TRBJ2-3, with no clear D. The TCR comes from a man aged 50-60 years who had recovered from COVID-19. Sequenced input: peripheral blood. The CDR3 loop is CASSYSSTGTDTQYF. CDR3 coding DNA: TGTGCCAGCAGTTACTCGAGTACCGGTACAGATACGCAGTATTTT.